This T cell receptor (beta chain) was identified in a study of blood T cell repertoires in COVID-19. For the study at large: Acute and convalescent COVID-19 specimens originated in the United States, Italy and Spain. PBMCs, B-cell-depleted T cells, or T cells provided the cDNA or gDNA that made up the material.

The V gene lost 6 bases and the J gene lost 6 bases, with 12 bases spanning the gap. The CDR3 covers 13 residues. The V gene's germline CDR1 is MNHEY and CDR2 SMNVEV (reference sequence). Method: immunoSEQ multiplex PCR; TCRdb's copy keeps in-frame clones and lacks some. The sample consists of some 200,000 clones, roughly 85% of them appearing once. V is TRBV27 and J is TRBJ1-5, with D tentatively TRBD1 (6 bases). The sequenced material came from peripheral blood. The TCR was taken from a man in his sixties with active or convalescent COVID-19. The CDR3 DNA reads TGTGCCAGCAGCCCACAGGGAAGTCAGCCCCAGCATTTT. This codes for CASSPQGSQPQHF.